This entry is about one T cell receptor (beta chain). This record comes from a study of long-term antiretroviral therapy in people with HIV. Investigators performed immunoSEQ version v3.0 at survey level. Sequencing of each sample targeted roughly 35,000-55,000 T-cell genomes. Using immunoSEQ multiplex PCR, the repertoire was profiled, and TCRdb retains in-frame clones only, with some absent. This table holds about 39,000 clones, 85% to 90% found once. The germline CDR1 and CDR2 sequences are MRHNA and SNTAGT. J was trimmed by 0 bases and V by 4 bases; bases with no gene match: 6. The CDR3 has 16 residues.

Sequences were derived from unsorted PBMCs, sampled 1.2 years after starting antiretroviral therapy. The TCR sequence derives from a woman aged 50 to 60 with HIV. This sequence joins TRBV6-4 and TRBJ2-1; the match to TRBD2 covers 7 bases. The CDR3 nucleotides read TGTGCCAGCAGTGGAAAACTAGCGAGCTCCTACAATGAGCAGTTCTTC. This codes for CASSGKLASSYNEQFF.